This T cell receptor beta chain appears in the sequencing data of a study of tumor-infiltrating lymphocytes in localized non-small cell lung cancer (dated by TCRdb to the early 2020s). General notes on the study: Several histologies were represented in the cohort, which also included both smokers and never-smokers as well as patients whose samples were collected after neoadjuvant chemotherapy. Each patient contributed resected tumor tissue and uninvolved lung tissue from the same patient, described as non-adjacent to the tumor. Alongside flow cytometry, multiplex immunofluorescence, RNA-seq, exome sequencing and proteomics, TCR sequencing was applied to the same patients as one of several integrated assays. The overall ICON cohort comprised 150 or so surgical patients with localized non-small cell lung cancer whose tumors were resected. A total of some 50 patients were included in the paired tumor versus uninvolved lung comparison of immunoSEQ T-cell fraction. Overall study outcomes, separate from this receptor: TCR-derived T-cell fraction did not differ between the flow cytometry-defined immunotypes IM1 (good prognosis) and IM2 (poor prognosis). Consistent with immunofluorescence CD3 counts, TCRbeta sequencing supported greater T cell infiltration in tumors than in uninvolved lung tissue. Because different assays used different pieces of the same tissue, technical variation could not be distinguished from intratumor heterogeneity. Assay coverage varied across patients depending on available tissue quantity, so only a subset of the cohort had TCR sequencing.

Looking up the germline V gene (reference sequence) yields CDR1 LNHDA and CDR2 SQIVND. The CDR3 measures 15 amino acids from cysteine to phenylalanine. Only the CDR3 region is kept as DNA, spanning 45 bases read in frame from base 1. V and J lose 7 bases and 8 bases, and a span of 20 bases separates them. Worth noting for this clone: The antigen it recognizes is unknown. The input lacks base qualities; no much larger clone sits a single base away.

The first patient joined ICON in the first half of 2016, and enrollment wrapped up when the last patient was enrolled in the second half of 2018. From a subcohort of some 76 patients, fresh tumor and matched uninvolved tissue were collected for in-depth immune analyses, including TCR sequencing. No cell sorting was done, and TCR sequencing was instead run on DNA isolated from bulk tissue. The immunoSEQ assay used for TCR sequencing gave the T-cell fraction in both tumor and uninvolved lung tissue. Processing in the source paper ran as follows. To analyze survival, patients were divided into a high T-cell fraction group (upper tertile) and a low T-cell fraction group (lower two tertiles), and the two groups were compared using a log-rank test. Paired tumor versus uninvolved lung differences in T-cell fraction were tested with a signed-rank test. The table was pulled from immuneACCESS by TCRdb, which kept in-frame rearrangements only. Such tables lose some clones; where checked, under half of the loss comes from unresolved V genes, and the rest has no known cause. The V and J calls and the clone size are those of that table, but D and trimming were determined from the DNA. The sample contains some 5,500 clones, approximately 72% of them found a single time. More than 13% of the sample is held by the ten biggest clonotypes.

Recombination joined TRBV19 with TRBJ1-4; no D gene call is confident. Sequencing was carried out using uninvolved lung tissue not adjacent to the tumor. The TCR originated in a human donor with non-small cell lung cancer. The bases are TGTGCCAGTAATCCTAGTCGTAGGGTTGGCGAAAAACTGTTTTTT. This is translated as CASNPSRRVGEKLFF.